This T cell receptor beta chain was recovered during a study of T cell responses to AZD1222 COVID-19 vaccine. Findings of the study overall: Dominant at 160-218 and 743-854, vaccine-associated CD4 TCRs also spanned spike. All repertoire sampling was performed exclusively after the peak T cell response.

Regarding this clone: Its antigen is unknown.

With 8 bases removed from V and 8 bases from J, the gap between germline ends came to 21 bases. The CDR3 consists of 14 residues. The germline V gene has CDR1 MNHEY and CDR2 SMNVEV (reference sequence). The method was immunoSEQ multiplex PCR; TCRdb's version includes in-frame clones alone and lacks a portion of them. The sample comprises roughly 90,000 clones, 80% to 90% of which are singletons, and 6.3% rests with the top ten. Sample: peripheral blood, taken on day 0 of AZD1222 vaccination. This rearrangement joins TRBV27 to TRBJ1-2, with unresolved D. The TCR originated in an adult in good health. The CDR3 coding sequence is TGTGCCAGCCGCCCTATGCCTAACGGAGGCGGCTACACCTTC. Its translation: CASRPMPNGGGYTF.